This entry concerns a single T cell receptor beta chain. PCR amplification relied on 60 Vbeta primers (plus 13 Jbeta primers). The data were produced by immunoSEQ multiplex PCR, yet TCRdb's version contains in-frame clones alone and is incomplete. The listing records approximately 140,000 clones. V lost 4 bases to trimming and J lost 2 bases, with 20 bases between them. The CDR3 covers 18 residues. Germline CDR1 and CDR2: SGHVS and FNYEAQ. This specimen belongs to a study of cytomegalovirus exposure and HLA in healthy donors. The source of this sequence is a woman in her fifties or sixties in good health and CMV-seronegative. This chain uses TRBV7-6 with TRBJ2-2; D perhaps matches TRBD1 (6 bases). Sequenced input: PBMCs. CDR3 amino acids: CASSSQLSRDTNTGELFF. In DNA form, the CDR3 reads TGTGCCAGCAGCTCCCAATTGTCCCGGGACACAAACACCGGGGAGCTGTTTTTT.